The clone carrying this TCR beta chain was counted a few times. The record originates from a study of response to subunit inactivated influenza vaccine. The junction had 9 bases not matched to a gene; V was cut back by 4 bases and J by 1 base. The length of the CDR3 is 16 residues. Per germline, CDR1 SQVTM and CDR2 ANQGSEA. TCRdb called the RT-PCR reads again in MiXCR, with one record for every CDR3 protein. The sample has roughly 620,000 distinct CDR3 sequences; about 11% are singletons. The same specimen was also included in a second study, on T cells expressing NK-cell markers. That investigation notes: UMIs were included in TCR beta cDNA generated by 5'RACE template switching. Out of eight donors sequenced, seven tested HCMV-seropositive and the remaining one seronegative. Anti-gamma-delta TCR antibody use in several experiments restricted sorting to alpha-beta TCR T cells.

This sequence originates from a man aged 50-60 years who received an inactivated influenza vaccine. The V call is TRBV29-1, the J call TRBJ1-1, with 10 bases fitting TRBD1. The input for sequencing was PBMCs from blood, taken on the day of vaccination. CDR3 coding DNA: TGCAGCGTTGGCGGACAGGGGGTTTTTGGGAACACTGAAGCTTTCTTT. Its translation: CSVGGQGVFGNTEAFF.